The 4 T cell receptor beta chains given below trace back to one sample, sequenced in a study of identical twins. Via MiXCR, TCRdb re-called the 5' RACE reads, giving one row per CDR3 protein. The profile shows 200,000 or so distinct CDR3 sequences, roughly 7.5% of them singletons. The sample was also reused in another study, on yellow fever vaccine responses in identical twins.

The specimen was memory (CD45RO+) T cells sorted from blood. Every receptor here comes from a woman aged 18-29 years in good health.

This clonotype has at least ten counts. The chain links TRBV28 to TRBJ2-6; tentatively, D is TRBD1 (6 bases). With 5 bases removed from V and 3 bases from J, the gap between germline ends came to 14 bases. From germline, CDR1 is MDHEN and CDR2 SYDVKM. CDR3 length: 16 residues. The CDR3 spells CASSSEGENGANVLTF. The CDR3 DNA reads TGTGCCAGCAGTAGCGAGGGGGAGAATGGGGCCAACGTCCTGACTTTC.

This clonotype showed up many times. The J gene is TRBJ2-1, the V gene TRBV6-2 or TRBV6-3, with D unresolved. V was pared by 2 bases and J by 5 bases, with 4 bases between. CDR1 is MNHEY, CDR2 SVGEGT, per germline. This CDR3 contains 12 residues. In DNA form, the CDR3 reads TGTGCCAGCAGTTACCCTGACAATGAGCAGTTCTTC. This gives the protein CASSYPDNEQFF.

This clonotype was recorded many times. The CDR3 is CASSPSGGNEQYF. For the CDR3, the DNA is TGTGCCAGCAGCCCAAGCGGGGGTAACGAGCAGTACTTC. This chain uses TRBV3-1 with TRBJ2-7; 8 positions match TRBD2. The CDR3 has 13 amino acids. Germline CDR1 and CDR2: LGHDT and YNNKEL (reference sequence). The junction had 4 bases not matched to a gene; V was cut back by 4 bases and J by 5 bases.

This clonotype was seen at least ten times. The J gene is TRBJ2-1, the V gene TRBV29-1; D unclear. This CDR3 contains 11 residues. The V and J ends lost 4 bases and 2 bases respectively, with 3 bases between them. Germline CDR1 is SQVTM and CDR2 is ANQGSEA. CDR3 residues: CSVAAYNEQFF. The CDR3, as DNA: TGCAGCGTTGCGGCCTACAATGAGCAGTTCTTC.